This T cell receptor (beta chain) was documented in a study of T cell repertoires in cytomegalovirus infection. The table lists this clonotype with many counts. TCRdb passed the reads through MiXCR, listing each CDR3 protein once. The table has more than 650,000 distinct CDR3 sequences, 35% seen once. There are 17 residues in the CDR3. V shed 4 bases and J 2 bases; nucleotides not matched to a gene: 7. Germline lookup yields CDR1 SGHTA and CDR2 FQGNSA. The receptor's source is a human donor in good health (CMV status not recorded). Some clones in this sample may be carry-over from other donors' samples. This chain uses TRBV7-2 with TRBJ2-5, with 13 nucleotides matching TRBD2. The sequenced sample was PBMCs. CDR3: CASSWGLAGTIQETQYF. CDR3 in DNA: TGTGCCAGCAGCTGGGGACTAGCGGGGACTATTCAAGAGACCCAGTACTTC.